These 31 T cell receptor beta chains came from one sample sequenced in a study. MiXCR was run by TCRdb on the RT-PCR reads, yielding one entry per CDR3 protein. The sample includes about 680,000 distinct CDR3 sequences, approximately 14% seen only once; the top ten take 3.6%. Specimen: memory CD4+ T cells from blood. The receptor source for this set is a female donor in good health, serving as a healthy control.

The chain uses TRBV7-2 and TRBJ2-7; TRBD2 matches at 8 bases. The ends lost 0 bases at V and 4 bases at J; junction bases unmatched: 5. This CDR3 spans 15 amino acids. Germline CDR1 and CDR2: SGHTA and FQGNSA. In nucleotides, the CDR3 is TGTGCCAGCAGCTTAGCGTTAGTAGCGGGATACGAGCAGTACTTC. Translated: CASSLALVAGYEQYF. Full variable domain (remainder filled in from reference TRBV7-2 and TRBJ2-7): GAGVSQSPSNKVTEKGKDVELRCDPISGHTALYWYRQSLGQGLEFLIYFQGNSAPDKSGLPSDRFSAERTGGSVSTLTIQRTQQEDSAVYLCASSLALVAGYEQYFGPGTRLTVT.

There are a few counts of this clonotype. This sequence joins TRBV20-1 and TRBJ1-1; the match to TRBD1 covers 11 bases. CDR3 size: 14 residues. Germline values: CDR1 DFQATT, CDR2 SNEGSKA (reference sequence). V shed 4 bases and J 5 bases; nucleotides not matched to a gene: 6. The CDR3 region has the DNA TGCAGTGCTATCTCCGGGACAGGGGGAACTGAAGCTTTCTTT. Amino acids: CSAISGTGGTEAFF.

The chain carries TRBV12-3 or TRBV12-4 and TRBJ1-5; D is uncertain. Trimming stripped 5 bases from V and 4 bases from J, with 9 bases between. This CDR3 is 13 amino acids long. The CDR3 DNA sequence: TGTGCCAGCAGTCGATCCCTTAATCAGCCCCAGCATTTT. Translation: CASSRSLNQPQHF.

About this clonotype itself: Just one base apart from a much larger clone, this may be a read error. The CDR3 ends on some other residue instead of the conserved phenylalanine or tryptophan, so this is likely a read error. The V and J genes are TRBV6-5 and TRBJ2-3; TRBD1 aligns across 7 bases. The CDR3 runs 15 residues. Germline lookup yields CDR1 MNHEY and CDR2 SVGAGI. Losses at the gene ends were 2 bases for V and 6 bases for J; bases not matched to a gene: 8. CDR3 coding DNA: TGTGCCAGCAGTTACACGCTGTCCAGGGGGGATACGCAGTATTTA. Residues: CASSYTLSRGDTQYL.

The rearrangement uses TRBV4-1 and TRBJ1-3; the D gene is possibly TRBD1 (6 bases). V was cut by 2 bases and J by 1 base, with 15 bases left in between. CDR3 length equals 17 residues. Germline V gene data show CDR1 as MGHRA and CDR2 as YSYEKL. CDR3 nucleotides: TGCGCCAGCAGCCAACACCCTCAGGGGCATTCTGGAAACACCATATATTTT. This gives the protein CASSQHPQGHSGNTIYF.

This clonotype was observed a handful of times. CDR3 amino acids: CASSTRAPGVEQYF. The CDR3 nucleotides read TGTGCCAGCAGTACCCGGGCCCCAGGCGTCGAGCAGTACTTC. The chain combines TRBV27 with TRBJ2-7; D call uncertain. Per the germline V gene, CDR1 is MNHEY and CDR2 is SMNVEV (reference sequence). V was clipped by 5 bases and J by 6 bases, with 17 bases between them. This CDR3 is 14 amino acids long.

A few counts support this clonotype. V and J are TRBV20-1 and TRBJ1-1; D is unresolved. The CDR3 runs to 15 residues. V was clipped by 3 bases and J by 7 bases, with 21 bases between them. Germline V gene data show CDR1 as DFQATT and CDR2 as SNEGSKA (reference sequence). Here the CDR3 DNA reads TGCAGTGCTAGGGATCCTGGTGAGGTCACTGGTGAAGCTTTCTTT. The encoded protein is CSARDPGEVTGEAFF.

The rearrangement joins TRBV27 to TRBJ2-7, with 9 bases identical to TRBD2. V lost 3 bases and J lost 1; bases outside the gene matches: 13. Per germline, CDR1 MNHEY and CDR2 SMNVEV (reference sequence). This CDR3 has 18 residues. This CDR3 is CASSFGRLADSYSYEQYF. CDR3 nucleotides: TGTGCCAGCAGTTTCGGTAGACTAGCGGACTCTTATTCCTACGAGCAGTACTTC.

This clonotype was picked up a small number of times. The chain recombines TRBV20-1 with TRBJ2-1, with D possibly matching TRBD1 (6 bases). The germline V gene has CDR1 DFQATT and CDR2 SNEGSKA (reference sequence). The CDR3 has 12 amino acids. Trimming removed 5 bases from V and 8 bases from J, with 13 bases in between. The CDR3 DNA reads TGCAGTGCTTGGGGGCTGCCCGATGAGCAGTTCTTC. It yields the protein CSAWGLPDEQFF.

This clonotype came up a few times. The CDR3 DNA reads TGTGCCAGCAGTTTATTGGGACAGGGAAACTCCTACGAGCAGTACTTC. Translation gives CASSLLGQGNSYEQYF. The V and J genes are TRBV6-2 or TRBV6-3 and TRBJ2-7; 9 bases line up with TRBD1. CDR1 is MNHEY and CDR2 is SVGEGT in the germline V gene. The CDR3 consists of 16 residues. Unmatched junction bases numbered 7, after V lost 4 bases and J lost 0 bases.

The rearrangement joins TRBV5-1 to TRBJ2-4; maybe TRBD1 (6 bases). This CDR3 spans 15 amino acids. The V and J ends lost 4 bases and 5 bases respectively, with 16 bases between them. Looked up from germline, CDR1 is SGHRS and CDR2 is YFSETQ. The CDR3 nucleotides are TGCGCCAGCAGCCGCACACAGGGTCCCCAAAACATTCAGTACTTC. It is translated as CASSRTQGPQNIQYF.

The sample holds a few counts of this clonotype. This chain uses TRBV2 with TRBJ2-7, with a tentative D call TRBD1 (6 bases). Trimming stripped 11 bases from V and 0 bases from J, with 17 bases between. Germline V gene sequence: CDR1 SNHLY, CDR2 FYNNEI. The CDR3 extends over 14 amino acids. Here the CDR3 reads CAGAGQSFSYEQYF. The CDR3 DNA reads TGTGCCGGAGCCGGACAGTCCTTCTCCTACGAGCAGTACTTC.

The sample holds a few counts of this clonotype. The V and J genes are TRBV27 and TRBJ2-2; D gene unclear. Germline V gives CDR1 MNHEY, CDR2 SMNVEV (reference sequence). The CDR3 covers 14 residues. The germline V and J ends were trimmed by 8 bases and 0 bases, with 10 bases remaining between them. The CDR3 region is CASRRATNTGELFF. The CDR3 DNA reads as TGTGCCAGCCGACGGGCCACGAACACCGGGGAGCTGTTTTTT.

In its sample, this clonotype was seen a few times. The chain has TRBV12-3 or TRBV12-4 and TRBJ2-7; 11 nucleotides line up with TRBD1. J gave up 3 bases and V 5 bases, and 9 bases lay outside the gene matches. CDR3 length equals 16 residues. In DNA, the CDR3 is TGTGCCAGCAGTCCTGGGGACAGGGGGTTTGACTACGAGCAGTACTTC. Translation gives CASSPGDRGFDYEQYF.

This clonotype was found many times. The chain uses TRBV20-1 and TRBJ2-2; 7 bases are a match to TRBD2. V lost 4 bases and J lost 7; bases outside the gene matches: 12. CDR1 is DFQATT and CDR2 is SNEGSKA in the germline V gene (reference sequence). The CDR3 consists of 15 residues. The chain's CDR3 is CSAIMAGDGNGELFF. CDR3 nucleotides: TGCAGTGCTATAATGGCGGGAGACGGGAACGGGGAGCTGTTTTTT.

The V gene is TRBV6-6, the J gene TRBJ1-4, with D tentatively TRBD1 (5 bases). The CDR3 runs to 14 residues. From germline, CDR1 is MNHNY and CDR2 SVGAGI (reference sequence). Trimming took 0 bases from V and 8 from J, leaving 10 bases between them. The DNA of the CDR3 is TGTGCCAGCAGTTACTCTTGGCCAGGGGAAAAACTGTTTTTT. Translation: CASSYSWPGEKLFF.

This clonotype came up a few times. V usage is TRBV20-1 and J usage is TRBJ2-4; 8 bases map to TRBD1. This CDR3 is 13 amino acids long. Per germline, CDR1 DFQATT and CDR2 SNEGSKA (reference sequence). J gave up 6 bases and V 6 bases, and 7 bases lay outside the gene matches. The chain's CDR3 is CSAPDRAANIQYF. Written as DNA, the CDR3 is TGCAGTGCCCCGGACAGGGCGGCAAACATTCAGTACTTC.

In the case of this clonotype: One base away lies a much larger clone, so this may be a sequencing read error. For the CDR3, the DNA is TGTGCCAGCAGCTTTTTCCACTCCTACAAGCAGTACTTC. Its translation is CASSFFHSYKQYF. J is TRBJ2-7 and V is TRBV5-6; D is unclear. Germline V gene lookup returns CDR1 SGHDT and CDR2 YYEEEE. The CDR3 loop spans 13 amino acids.

The rearrangement uses TRBV28 and TRBJ2-7; D is unresolved. The CDR3 runs 11 residues. Trimming took off 4 bases at V and 4 bases at J, with 5 bases between the two ends. The germline CDR1 and CDR2 sequences are MDHEN and SYDVKM. The CDR3: CASSWNYEQYF. CDR3 DNA sequence: TGTGCCAGCAGTTGGAATTACGAGCAGTACTTC.

Concerning this clonotype itself: One end of the junction fails to match germline, which may point to a read error. The chain carries TRBV11-2 and TRBJ2-5, with 11 bases that match TRBD2. Germline V gene lookup returns CDR1 SGHAT and CDR2 FQNNGV. This CDR3 is 15 amino acids long. The DNA for the CDR3 is TGTGCCAGCAGGTTAGAAGCTAGCGGGAGGGAGACCCAGTACTTC. Protein sequence: CASRLEASGRETQYF.

The rearrangement links TRBV6-2 or TRBV6-3 to TRBJ2-7; TRBD1 might be the D (6 bases). The V gene lost 7 bases and the J gene lost 4 bases, with 26 bases spanning the gap. The germline V gene encodes CDR1 MNHEY and CDR2 SVGEGT. This CDR3 region has 17 residues. The CDR3 sequence: CASTWKTGTRDRYEQYF. The CDR3 nucleotides read TGTGCCAGCACTTGGAAAACCGGGACAAGGGATCGTTACGAGCAGTACTTC.

Only a few counts were recorded for this clonotype. The chain joins TRBV9 to TRBJ2-5; D may be TRBD2 (6 bases). Trimming took off 0 bases at V and 5 bases at J, with 17 bases between the two ends. CDR1 is SGDLS, CDR2 YYNGEE, per germline. The CDR3 has 16 amino acids. CDR3 DNA sequence: TGTGCCAGCAGCGTAGGGGGCGGGGCCCGCGGGGAGACCCAGTACTTC. Its protein product is CASSVGGGARGETQYF.

This clonotype was counted a few times. V is TRBV6-2 or TRBV6-3 and J is TRBJ2-4, with 11 positions matching TRBD2. The CDR3 is made up of 20 amino acids. With 2 bases clipped from V and 0 bases from J, the junction kept 12 bases outside the gene matches. The V gene's germline CDR1 is MNHEY and CDR2 SVGEGT. The CDR3 here is CASSYPTQGLAELAKNIQYF. The DNA for the CDR3 is TGTGCCAGCAGTTACCCGACTCAGGGACTAGCGGAACTAGCCAAAAACATTCAGTACTTC.

This clonotype was detected many times. The genes are TRBV12-3 or TRBV12-4 and TRBJ1-1, with no clear D. V gave up 9 bases and J gave up 1 base, with 9 bases separating them. The CDR3 consists of 12 residues. The DNA for the CDR3 is TGTGCCAGTATCCAAGAGAACACTGAAGCTTTCTTT. Encoded protein: CASIQENTEAFF.

The chain joins TRBV20-1 to TRBJ2-2, with a possible D match to TRBD2 (6 bases). CDR3 length equals 13 residues. Germline lookup yields CDR1 DFQATT and CDR2 SNEGSKA (reference sequence). V dropped 3 bases and J dropped 7 bases, with 12 bases sitting between them. Written as DNA, the CDR3 is TGCAGTGCTAGTTGGGAGGCGGACGGGGAGCTGTTTTTT. Its protein product is CSASWEADGELFF.

This clonotype was observed a few times. The genes are TRBV7-2 and TRBJ1-1; possibly TRBD1 for D (6 bases). V lost 4 bases to trimming and J lost 0 bases, with 18 bases between them. This CDR3 comprises 17 residues. CDR1 is SGHTA and CDR2 is FQGNSA in the germline V gene. CDR3 sequence (DNA): TGTGCCAGCAGCTCGAAGAACCCAGGGGTCATGAACACTGAAGCTTTCTTT. Its translation: CASSSKNPGVMNTEAFF.

V is TRBV18 and J is TRBJ1-1; D is unresolved. The CDR3 covers 13 residues. Per the germline V gene, CDR1 is KGHSH and CDR2 is LQKENI. V lost 5 bases and J 1 base, leaving 8 bases between the germline ends. CDR3 in amino acids: CASSSISNTEAFF. CDR3 DNA: TGTGCCAGCTCATCCATTTCGAACACTGAAGCTTTCTTT.

This clonotype has more than one count but fewer than ten. The rearrangement joins TRBV5-1 to TRBJ1-2; TRBD1 aligns across 9 bases. CDR1 is SGHRS and CDR2 is YFSETQ in the germline V gene. J was trimmed by 4 bases and V by 4 bases; bases with no gene match: 5. The CDR3 loop spans 14 amino acids. The CDR3 DNA follows: TGCGCCAGCAGCGCGGGACAGGGCCCCTATGGCTACACCTTC. This sequence encodes CASSAGQGPYGYTF.

This clonotype turned up a few times. The chain uses TRBV20-1 and TRBJ2-3; the D is unclear. Germline loops: CDR1 DFQATT, CDR2 SNEGSKA (reference sequence). With 0 bases removed from V and 4 bases from J, the gap between germline ends came to 11 bases. The CDR3 sequence is 14 residues long. The DNA of the CDR3 is TGCAGTGCTAGAGATGAGTACGGCTCAGATACGCAGTATTTT. It encodes CSARDEYGSDTQYF.

This clonotype was detected ten times or more. This chain connects TRBV5-1 to TRBJ2-7, with D unclear. This CDR3 contains 14 residues. Trimming took 5 bases from V and 2 from J, leaving 14 bases between them. Germline CDR1 reads SGHRS; CDR2 reads YFSETQ. The CDR3 DNA is TGCGCCAGCAGACAGTACCCAGGCGCCTACGAGCAGTACTTC. Its translation is CASRQYPGAYEQYF.

This clonotype was seen a few times. V and J are TRBV7-8 and TRBJ1-6; D gene unclear. The CDR3 sequence is 16 residues long. Trimming removed 5 bases from V and 5 bases from J, with 16 bases in between. Germline V gene data show CDR1 as SGHVS and CDR2 as FQNEAQ. CDR3 sequence (DNA): TGTGCCAGCAGCCCCCAAGGCCGGCTTAATAATTCACCCCTCCACTTT. This encodes CASSPQGRLNNSPLHF. The whole variable domain, filled in from reference TRBV7-8 and TRBJ1-6, reads GAGVSQSPRYKVAKRGQDVALRCDPISGHVSLFWYQQALGQGPEFLTYFQNEAQLDKSGLPSDRFFAERPEGSVSTLKIQRTQQEDSAVYLCASSPQGRLNNSPLHFGNGTRLTVT.